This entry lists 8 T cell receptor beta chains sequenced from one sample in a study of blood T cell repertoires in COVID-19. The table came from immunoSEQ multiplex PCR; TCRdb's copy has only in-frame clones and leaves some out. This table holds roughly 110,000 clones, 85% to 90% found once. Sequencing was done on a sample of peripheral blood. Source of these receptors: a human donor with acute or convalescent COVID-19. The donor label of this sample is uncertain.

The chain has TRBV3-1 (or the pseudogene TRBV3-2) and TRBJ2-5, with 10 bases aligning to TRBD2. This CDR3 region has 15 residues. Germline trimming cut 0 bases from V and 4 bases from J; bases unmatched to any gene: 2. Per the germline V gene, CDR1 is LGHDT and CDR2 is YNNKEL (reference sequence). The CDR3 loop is CASSQELAGRETQYF. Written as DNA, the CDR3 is TGTGCCAGCAGCCAAGAACTAGCGGGAAGAGAGACCCAGTACTTC.

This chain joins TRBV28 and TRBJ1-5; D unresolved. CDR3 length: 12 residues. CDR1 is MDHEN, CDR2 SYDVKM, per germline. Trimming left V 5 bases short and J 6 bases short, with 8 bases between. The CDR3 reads CASSVVSQPQHF. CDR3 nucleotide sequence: TGTGCCAGCAGTGTGGTTAGTCAGCCCCAGCATTTT.

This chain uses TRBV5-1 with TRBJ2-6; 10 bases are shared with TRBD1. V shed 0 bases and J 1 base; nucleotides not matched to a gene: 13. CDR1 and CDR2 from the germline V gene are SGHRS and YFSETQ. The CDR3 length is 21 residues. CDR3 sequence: CASSLGGAPGQGQSGANVLTF. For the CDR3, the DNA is TGCGCCAGCAGCTTGGGCGGAGCGCCGGGACAGGGGCAGTCTGGGGCCAACGTCCTGACTTTC. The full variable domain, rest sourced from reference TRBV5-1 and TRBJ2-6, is KAGVTQTPRYLIKTRGQQVTLSCSPISGHRSVSWYQQTPGQGLQFLFEYFSETQRNKGNFPGRFSGRQFSNSRSEMNVSTLELGDSALYLCASSLGGAPGQGQSGANVLTFGAGSRLTVL.

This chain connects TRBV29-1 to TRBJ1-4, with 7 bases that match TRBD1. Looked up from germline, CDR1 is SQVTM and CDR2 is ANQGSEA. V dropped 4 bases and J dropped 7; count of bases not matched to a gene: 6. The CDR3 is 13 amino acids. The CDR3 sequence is CSVARGKAEKLFF. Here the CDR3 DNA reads TGCAGCGTTGCCAGGGGGAAGGCTGAAAAACTGTTTTTT.

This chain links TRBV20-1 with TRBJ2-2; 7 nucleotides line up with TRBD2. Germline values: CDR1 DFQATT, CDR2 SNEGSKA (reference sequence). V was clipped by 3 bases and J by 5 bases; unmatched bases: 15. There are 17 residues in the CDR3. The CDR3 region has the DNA TGCAGTGCTAGTACCCCCCTTGCGGGAGCGGGGACCGGGGAGCTGTTTTTT. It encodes CSASTPLAGAGTGELFF.

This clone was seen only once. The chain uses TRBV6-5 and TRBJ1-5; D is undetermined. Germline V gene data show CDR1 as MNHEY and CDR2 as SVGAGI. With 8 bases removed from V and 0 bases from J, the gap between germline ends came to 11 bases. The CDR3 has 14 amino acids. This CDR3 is CASRYVASNQPQHF. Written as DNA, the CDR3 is TGTGCCAGCCGCTACGTAGCTAGCAATCAGCCCCAGCATTTT.

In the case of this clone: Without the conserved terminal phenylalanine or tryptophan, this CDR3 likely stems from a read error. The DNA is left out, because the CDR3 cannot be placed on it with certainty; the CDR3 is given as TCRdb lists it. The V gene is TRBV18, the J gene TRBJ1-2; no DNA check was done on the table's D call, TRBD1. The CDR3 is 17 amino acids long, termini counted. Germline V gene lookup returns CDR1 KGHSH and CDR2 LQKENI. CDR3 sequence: CASSHRDRGFIWLFPFE.

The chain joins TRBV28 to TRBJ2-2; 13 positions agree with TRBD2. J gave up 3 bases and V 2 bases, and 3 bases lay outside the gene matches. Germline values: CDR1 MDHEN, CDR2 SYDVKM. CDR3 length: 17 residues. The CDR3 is CASSLTSGGAHTGELFF. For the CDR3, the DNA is TGTGCCAGCAGTTTAACTAGCGGGGGGGCCCACACCGGGGAGCTGTTTTTT. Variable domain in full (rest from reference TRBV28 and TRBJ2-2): DVKVTQSSRYLVKRTGEKVFLECVQDMDHENMFWYRQDPGLGLRLIYFSYDVKMKEKGDIPEGYSVSREKKERFSLILESASTNQTSMYLCASSLTSGGAHTGELFFGEGSRLTVL.